The TCR beta chain described here comes from a study of CD8 T cells in ankylosing spondylitis. Researchers built TCR beta libraries using quantitative 5'-RACE with molecular barcodes. TCRdb passed the 5' RACE reads through MiXCR, listing each CDR3 protein once. There are 150,000 to 200,000 distinct CDR3 sequences in the sample; roughly 18% occur only once, and roughly 4.5% lies in the top ten. The V gene's germline CDR1 is LGHNA and CDR2 YSLEER. J gave up 1 base and V 0 bases, and 2 bases lay outside the gene matches. The CDR3 loop spans 17 amino acids. This clonotype came up a few times. Its target is unknown. Regarding the study as a whole: It was reported that disease-linked clones were significantly enriched in matched ankylosing spondylitis synovial fluid. Disease-linked clones bore a CD8+ phenotype, appearing relatively rarely in peripheral blood. Ankylosing spondylitis blood appeared to be characterized by a TCR beta motif of several highly homologous variants.

Sequenced input: blood, either unsorted or a sorted T cell fraction (not recorded which). This rearrangement joins TRBV4-3 to TRBJ1-5; 11 bases agree with TRBD1. The sequence was obtained from a male donor aged 5 to 30 with ankylosing spondylitis or in good health (not recorded which). The CDR3 spells CASSQDGTGGSNQPQHF. The CDR3 nucleotides are TGCGCCAGCAGCCAAGATGGGACAGGGGGGAGCAATCAGCCCCAGCATTTT.